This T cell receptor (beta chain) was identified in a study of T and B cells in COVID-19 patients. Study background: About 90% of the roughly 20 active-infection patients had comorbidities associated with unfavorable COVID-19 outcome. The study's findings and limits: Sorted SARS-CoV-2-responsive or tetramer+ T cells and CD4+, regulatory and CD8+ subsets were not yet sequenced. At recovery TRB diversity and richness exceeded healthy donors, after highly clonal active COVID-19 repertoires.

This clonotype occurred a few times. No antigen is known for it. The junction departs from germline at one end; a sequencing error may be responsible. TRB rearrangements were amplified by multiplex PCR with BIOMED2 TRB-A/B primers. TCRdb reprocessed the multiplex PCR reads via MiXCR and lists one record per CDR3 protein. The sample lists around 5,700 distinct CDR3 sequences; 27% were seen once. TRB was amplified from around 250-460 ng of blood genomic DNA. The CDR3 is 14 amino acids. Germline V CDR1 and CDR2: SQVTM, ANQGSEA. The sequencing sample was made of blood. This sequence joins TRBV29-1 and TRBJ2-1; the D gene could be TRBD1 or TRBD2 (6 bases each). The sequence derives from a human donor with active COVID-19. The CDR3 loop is CSVEGGRTYNEQFF. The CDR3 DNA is TGCAGCGTGGAAGGGGGGCGGACATACAATGAGCAGTTCTTC.